This TCR beta chain is from a study of T cell responses to AZD1222 COVID-19 vaccine (dated by TCRdb to the early 2020s). Looking at the study overall: Because spike-specific TCR depth and breadth did not differ between the two schedules, AZD1222 recipients who got a second dose at roughly 4 weeks were pooled with those who got a second dose at roughly 12 weeks. A total of about 230 trial participants underwent TCR sequencing, of whom roughly 210 received two doses of AZD1222 and some 26 received two doses of the MenACWY control vaccine. Trial participants were enrolled into age subgroups of 18-55, 56-69 and 70-plus years, which contained around 150, 28 and 57 TCR-sequenced participants, respectively.

Results and caveats for the whole study, not just this receptor: Reportedly, almost half of the unique spike-specific TCRs recognized epitopes lying outside the regions that are mutated in the B.1.351 and B.1.1.7 variants. Spike-specific TCR breadth and depth rose significantly after two AZD1222 doses compared with day 0 and with MenACWY recipients. The 56-69-year group was small, and its depth increase did not reach significance, likely because of low power. Participants were mostly white British, with more females than males. The authors suggested clonal diversity may have been underestimated. Conclusions about previously exposed vaccinees are limited because only six or seven AZD1222 recipients were SARS-CoV-2 seropositive at baseline. Because no samples from the day 14 peak response were available, repertoires could be characterized only after the peak T cell response. The vaccine-associated CD4 TCRs covered the entire spike protein, and the dominant responses fell in regions 160-218 and 743-854.

Sample time point, as interpreted from the label and publication: baseline before first vaccination. The vaccinee samples were drawn from two UK trials, COV001 and COV002, one of which was a single-blind randomized controlled phase 2/3 trial testing AZD1222 (ChAdOx1 nCoV-19) in healthy adults. For TCRbeta chain sequencing, PBMC samples from trial participants were taken at day 0 and at day 28 after the second dose. About this clone itself: Its antigen has not been determined. Base qualities are not provided; no much larger clone lies one nucleotide away.

In the germline V gene, CDR1 corresponds to ENHRY and CDR2 to SYGVKD. From cysteine to phenylalanine, the CDR3 is 17 amino acids long. Left in the record is the CDR3 DNA by itself, 51 bases read in frame from the first base. V is cut by 3 bases and J by 2 bases, and the space between the germline ends is 14 bases. The CDR3 regions of human TCRbeta chains were subjected to immunosequencing. Turning to the authors' computational methods: Repertoire TCRs were matched against a reference library of SARS-CoV-2-specific TCRs generated with the MIRA antigen-specificity platform. Breadth was defined as the fraction of unique TCRs that were SARS-CoV-2-associated, and depth was defined as the fraction of total T cells that were SARS-CoV-2-associated. Using the MIRA data, each spike-specific TCR was assigned both to the spike region to which the TCR was reactive and to a CD4 or CD8 class. Log10-transformed breadth and depth values were compared by one-way ANOVA with Sidak's multiple comparisons tests. TCRdb provides this immuneACCESS table in a form limited to in-frame rearrangements. Some clones are lacking; in checked studies, under half of them reflect an unresolved V gene, and why the rest are absent is not known. Clone size and the V and J calls come from that table; the DNA yielded D and trimming. A total of 150,000 or so clones appear in this sample, around nine tenths of them only once. The ten largest clones represent approximately 2.5% of the sample.

The receptor comes from an adult in good health. The sample in question was peripheral blood, obtained on day 0 of AZD1222 vaccination. In this chain, TRBV10-3 is recombined with TRBJ2-6; TRBD1 is a weak D gene call, 5 bases matching. Here is the DNA: TGTGCCATCAGTGAAATGGGGCAGGGCCCTGGGGCCAACGTCCTGACTTTC. Its protein is CAISEMGQGPGANVLTF.